The 21 T cell receptor beta chains presented below share a single source sample, sequenced in a study of low-dose radiotherapy and immunotherapy resistance in tumors. First-strand cDNA used TRAV- and TRBV-specific primers, covering alpha and beta chains. With a constant-region primer and a V-primer adapter, TCRs were subjected to 20 PCR cycles of amplification. TCRdb reprocessed the reads via MiXCR and lists one record per CDR3 protein. The table lists tens of thousands of distinct CDR3 sequences, more than 20% of them singletons. Time point described: before trial treatment. The specimen was PBMCs, collected before treatment. These receptors came from a male donor with rectosigmoid adenocarcinoma.

This clonotype was detected ten times or more. The chain joins TRBV14 to TRBJ1-2, with D unclear. Germline lookup yields CDR1 SGHDN and CDR2 FVKESK. The CDR3 loop spans 15 amino acids. The V end lost 1 base, the J end lost 1 base, and 10 bases lay between the germline ends. As DNA, the CDR3 is TGTGCCAGCAGCCAAGGATTAAAGTTTAACTATGGCTACACCTTC. Translation gives CASSQGLKFNYGYTF.

This clonotype showed up just once. A read error may be the cause here, since a much bigger clone is one base away. The chain joins TRBV6-5 to TRBJ1-2; perhaps TRBD1 as D (5 bases). CDR3 length: 16 residues. Germline V lookup: CDR1 MNHEY, CDR2 SVGAGI. Trimming left V 2 bases short and J 8 bases short, with 21 bases between. DNA for the CDR3: TGTGCCAGCAGTTACGTTGGGGACGCGCGGGGCGCAGGCTACACCTTC. Translated: CASSYVGDARGAGYTF.

This clonotype was found many times. This chain connects TRBV12-3 or TRBV12-4 to TRBJ1-1, with a possible D match to TRBD1 (6 bases). This CDR3 spans 12 amino acids. Trimming removed 5 bases at V and 3 bases at J, with 7 bases between. The DNA of the CDR3 is TGTGCCAGCAGTACAGGGTACACTGAAGCTTTCTTT. Translated: CASSTGYTEAFF.

This clonotype was found many times. This chain connects TRBV6-2 or TRBV6-3 to TRBJ1-4; TRBD1 might be the D (5 bases). Trimming shortened V by 4 bases and J by 8 bases, and 17 bases separated the two germline ends. This CDR3 region has 15 residues. Germline V gene data show CDR1 as MNHEY and CDR2 as SVGEGT. CDR3 sequence (DNA): TGTGCCAGCAGTTGGCGTGGGGGACGGGCGGAAAAACTGTTTTTT. It encodes CASSWRGGRAEKLFF.

This clonotype was recorded many times. This chain connects TRBV28 to TRBJ2-3; 12 bases align to TRBD2. The CDR3 totals 14 residues. Germline-derived CDR1 and CDR2 are MDHEN and SYDVKM. The ends lost 6 bases at V and 12 bases at J; junction bases unmatched: 10. As DNA, the CDR3 is TGTGCCAGCAGCCCAGGACTAGCGGGGCTCAGTCAGTATTTT. Its protein product is CASSPGLAGLSQYF.

In this sample, this clonotype turned up many times. The gene calls are TRBV5-4 and TRBJ2-1; D ambiguous. V shed 3 bases and J shed 6 bases, with 7 bases lying between them. From germline, CDR1 is SGHNT and CDR2 YYREEE (reference sequence). The CDR3 contains 12 residues. The CDR3 coding sequence is TGTGCCAGCAGCTCGGTGGTCAATGAGCAGTTCTTC. Translated, it gives CASSSVVNEQFF.

At least ten counts were recorded for this clonotype. The rearrangement joins TRBV11-2 to TRBJ1-4; no firm D call. Germline CDR1 reads SGHAT; CDR2 reads FQNNGV. The CDR3 has 15 residues. The V and J ends lost 1 base and 8 bases respectively, with 14 bases between them. The CDR3 region is CASSLGADMEEKLFF. The CDR3 DNA reads as TGTGCCAGCAGCTTAGGAGCAGATATGGAGGAAAAACTGTTTTTT.

This clonotype has at least ten counts. The chain is built from TRBV5-1 and TRBJ1-3, with D unresolved. V gave up 1 base and J gave up 0 bases, with 8 bases separating them. The CDR3 spans 15 residues. The germline CDR1 and CDR2 sequences are SGHRS and YFSETQ. This chain's CDR3 is CASSLTGSSGNTIYF. The DNA for the CDR3 is TGCGCCAGCAGCTTGACGGGCTCCTCTGGAAACACCATATATTTT.

The table lists this clonotype with many counts. The chain has TRBV5-1 and TRBJ2-3; D may correspond to TRBD1 or TRBD2 (5 bases each). Germline CDR1 is SGHRS and CDR2 is YFSETQ. V was pared by 4 bases and J by 7 bases, with 13 bases between. This CDR3 comprises 13 residues. This CDR3 reads CASSPGDQHTQYF. The CDR3 coding sequence is TGCGCCAGCAGCCCCGGGGACCAACATACGCAGTATTTT.

V usage is TRBV6-2 or TRBV6-3 and J usage is TRBJ2-7, with D possibly being TRBD2 (6 bases). V lost 6 bases to trimming and J lost 4 bases, with 13 bases between them. Germline CDR1 reads MNHEY; CDR2 reads SVGEGT. The CDR3 runs 13 residues. DNA of the CDR3: TGTGCCAGCAGGGGAGGAATGCCTTACGAGCAGTACTTC. It is translated as CASRGGMPYEQYF.

This clonotype appeared many times. The chain joins TRBV4-3 to TRBJ2-3; TRBD1 or TRBD2 may be the D gene (5 bases each). The germline V and J ends were trimmed by 0 bases and 6 bases, with 16 bases remaining between them. This CDR3 region has 16 residues. Germline lookup yields CDR1 LGHNA and CDR2 YSLEER. CDR3 sequence (DNA): TGCGCCAGCAGCCAAGATCCAGGCTCTGGGGGTGATACGCAGTATTTT. Amino acids: CASSQDPGSGGDTQYF.

Concerning this clonotype: One end of the junction is discordant with germline, which a read error may explain. V is TRBV27 and J is TRBJ1-2, with TRBD1 as a possible D gene (6 bases). Looked up from germline, CDR1 is MNHEY and CDR2 is SMNVEV (reference sequence). This CDR3 contains 11 residues. The CDR3 here is CASSSRGGHTF. The CDR3 nucleotides read TGTGCCAGCTCTTCCAGGGGTGGCCACACCTTC.

The chain couples TRBV28 to TRBJ2-5; 10 positions match TRBD1. Trimming at V came to 8 bases and at J to 6 bases, leaving 9 bases not matched to a gene. This CDR3 spans 14 amino acids. CDR1 is MDHEN, CDR2 SYDVKM, per germline. The CDR3 DNA reads as TGTGCCAGCGTCCCGACAGGGGGCGAACAGACCCAGTACTTC. Amino acids: CASVPTGGEQTQYF.

This clonotype was recorded a few times. The gene calls are TRBV11-2 and TRBJ2-1; 10 bases line up with TRBD1. V was clipped by 5 bases and J by 7 bases; unmatched bases: 5. CDR3 length equals 14 residues. Germline V gives CDR1 SGHAT, CDR2 FQNNGV. The CDR3 DNA sequence: TGTGCCAGCAGCGACCCGGGACAGGGGAATGAGCAGTTCTTC. As protein: CASSDPGQGNEQFF. The variable domain in full, completed from reference TRBV11-2 and TRBJ2-1, reads EAGVAQSPRYKIIEKRQSVAFWCNPISGHATLYWYQQILGQGPKLLIQFQNNGVVDDSQLPKDRFSAERLKGVDSTLKIQPAKLEDSAVYLCASSDPGQGNEQFFGPGTRLTVL.

This clonotype turned up a few times. At one end, the junction sequence differs from germline, possibly due to a read error. The genes are TRBV5-3 and TRBJ2-1; D is possibly TRBD2 (6 bases). TRBV5-3 belongs to the ORF category, with a function that is uncertain. The CDR3 is made up of 18 amino acids. CDR3 sequence (DNA): TGTGCCAGCAGCTTGGAAATAGCGGAGGGGAGCTCCTACAATGAGCAGTTCTTC. Translation: CASSLEIAEGSSYNEQFF.

This clonotype was recorded many times. The chain recombines TRBV7-9 with TRBJ2-6; 8 nucleotides agree with TRBD1. The CDR3 extends over 17 amino acids. Trimming removed 5 bases from V and 3 bases from J; junction bases left unmatched: 9. Germline V gene sequence: CDR1 SEHNR, CDR2 FQNEAQ (reference sequence). For the CDR3, the DNA is TGTGCCAGCAGCCATTGGGACAGGAGAAGTGGGGCCAACGTCCTGACTTTC. Protein: CASSHWDRRSGANVLTF.

The chain has TRBV5-1 and TRBJ2-7; TRBD1 might be the D (6 bases). CDR3 length: 15 residues. Between the trimmed V and J ends, which lost 0 bases and 4 bases, there was a span of 14 bases. Germline V gene lookup returns CDR1 SGHRS and CDR2 YFSETQ. The CDR3 nucleotides read TGCGCCAGCAGCTTGGAGGCAGGGGATTTTTACGAGCAGTACTTC. This translates into CASSLEAGDFYEQYF.

The table lists this clonotype with many counts. The chain is built from TRBV9 and TRBJ2-7; the D is unclear. CDR1 and CDR2 (germline): SGDLS, YYNGEE. The V end lost 4 bases, the J end lost 5 bases, and 22 bases lay between the germline ends. This CDR3 has 16 amino acids. The CDR3 loop is CASSPNNGFGIHEQYF. The CDR3 nucleotides read TGTGCCAGCAGCCCTAATAACGGGTTTGGGATCCACGAGCAGTACTTC.

This clonotype was detected many times. The chain is built from TRBV28 and TRBJ1-5, with D unresolved. Germline CDR1 reads MDHEN; CDR2 reads SYDVKM. V was clipped by 6 bases and J by 0 bases, with 9 bases between them. The CDR3 is 14 residues long. CDR3 residues: CASRGSVSNQPQHF. DNA of the CDR3: TGTGCCAGCAGGGGGTCGGTTAGCAATCAGCCCCAGCATTTT.

This clonotype showed up many times. V gene TRBV13 combines with J gene TRBJ2-1; TRBD2 agrees at 7 bases. Trimming cost V 3 bases and J 4 bases; bases outside gene matches: 9. CDR1 and CDR2 from the germline V gene are PRHDT and FYEKMQ (reference sequence). The CDR3 covers 16 residues. The CDR3 here is CASSFSAGASYNEQFF. DNA of the CDR3: TGTGCCAGCAGCTTTTCTGCGGGAGCCTCTTACAATGAGCAGTTCTTC.

Ten or more counts support this clonotype. The chain joins TRBV20-1 to TRBJ2-3, with a tentative D call TRBD1 (6 bases). Germline CDR1 DFQATT, CDR2 SNEGSKA (reference sequence). The CDR3 runs 14 residues. V was shortened by 3 bases and J by 1 base, with 11 bases between the two germline ends. CDR3 protein: CSARQQGGTDTQYF. The CDR3 nucleotides read TGCAGTGCTAGGCAACAGGGTGGCACAGATACGCAGTATTTT.